This T cell receptor beta chain derives from a study of blood T cell repertoires in COVID-19. Study details: From T cells, B-cell-depleted T cells, or PBMCs came the material, which was cDNA or gDNA.

Living in 20 to 30 US areas, the participants were between 18 and 89 years of age. Exposed participants encountered a COVID-19 case during the 2 weeks preceding study entry. Authors' data handling: It was from reference gene primer amplification that nucleated cell counts were estimated. The protocol was immunoSEQ multiplex PCR, while the TCRdb copy is restricted to in-frame clones and leaves out a portion. That table supplies the V and J calls and clone size; D and trimming were determined from the DNA. The sample yields 200,000 to 300,000 clones, 80% to 90% seen once. This clone turned up a few times. The junction had 5 bases not matched to a gene; V was cut back by 7 bases and J by 8 bases. CDR3 length equals 11 residues. CDR1 and CDR2 from the germline V gene are SQVTM and ANQGSEA.

The V and J genes are TRBV29-1 and TRBJ1-2; 9 bases are a match to TRBD1. The receptor comes from a middle-aged woman who had been exposed to COVID-19. Sequencing input: PBMCs or T cells enriched from blood (not recorded which). The CDR3 reads CSGGTGNGYTF. In nucleotides, the CDR3 is TGCAGCGGCGGGACAGGGAACGGCTACACCTTC.